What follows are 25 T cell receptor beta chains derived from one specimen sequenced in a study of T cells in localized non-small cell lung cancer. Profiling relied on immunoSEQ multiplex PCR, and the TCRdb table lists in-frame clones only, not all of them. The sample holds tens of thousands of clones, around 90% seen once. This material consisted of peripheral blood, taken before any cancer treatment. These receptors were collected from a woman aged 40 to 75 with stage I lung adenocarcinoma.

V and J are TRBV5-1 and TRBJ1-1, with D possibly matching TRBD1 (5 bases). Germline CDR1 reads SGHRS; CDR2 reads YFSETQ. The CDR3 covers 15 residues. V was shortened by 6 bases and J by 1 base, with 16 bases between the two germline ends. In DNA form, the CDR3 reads TGCGCCAGCATGAGGGGTGGAGCTGGGAACACTGAAGCTTTCTTT. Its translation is CASMRGGAGNTEAFF.

The DNA of the CDR3 is TGTGCCAGCAGAGACATTGATAATTCACCCCTCCACTTT. Amino acids: CASRDIDNSPLHF. The chain employs TRBV25-1 and TRBJ1-6; D gene ambiguous. The CDR3 sequence is 13 residues long. Germline lookup yields CDR1 MGHDK and CDR2 SYGVNS. With 6 bases removed from V and 5 bases from J, the gap between germline ends came to 8 bases.

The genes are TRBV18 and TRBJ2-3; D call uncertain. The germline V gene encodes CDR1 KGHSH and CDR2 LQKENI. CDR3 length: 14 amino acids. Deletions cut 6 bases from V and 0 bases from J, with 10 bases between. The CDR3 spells CASSAQKSTDTQYF. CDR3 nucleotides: TGTGCCAGCTCCGCACAAAAAAGCACAGATACGCAGTATTTT.

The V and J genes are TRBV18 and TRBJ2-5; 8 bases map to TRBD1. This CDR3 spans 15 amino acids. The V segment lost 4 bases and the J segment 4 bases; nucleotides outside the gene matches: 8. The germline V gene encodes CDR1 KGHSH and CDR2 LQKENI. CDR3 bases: TGTGCCAGCTCACGGGGGACAGGAGGCCCAGAGACCCAGTACTTC. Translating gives CASSRGTGGPETQYF.

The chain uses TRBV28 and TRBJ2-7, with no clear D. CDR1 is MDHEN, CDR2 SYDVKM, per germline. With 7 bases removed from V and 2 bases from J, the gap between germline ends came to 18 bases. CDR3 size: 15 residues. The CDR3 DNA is TGTGCCAGCACCCGAGGTGGCAGACCCACCTACGAGCAGTACTTC. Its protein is CASTRGGRPTYEQYF.

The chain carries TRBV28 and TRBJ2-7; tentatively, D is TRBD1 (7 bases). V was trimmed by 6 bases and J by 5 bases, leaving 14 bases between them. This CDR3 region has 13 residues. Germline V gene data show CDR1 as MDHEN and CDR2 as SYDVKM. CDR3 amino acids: CASRAQGGDEQYF. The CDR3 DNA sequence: TGTGCCAGCAGAGCCCAGGGGGGAGACGAGCAGTACTTC.

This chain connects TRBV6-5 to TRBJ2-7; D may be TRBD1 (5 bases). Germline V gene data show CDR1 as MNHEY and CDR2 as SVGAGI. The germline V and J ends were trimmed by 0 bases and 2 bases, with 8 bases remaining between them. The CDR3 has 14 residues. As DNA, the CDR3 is TGTGCCAGCAGTTACTCCGTGGGGCCCTACGAGCAGTACTTC. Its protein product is CASSYSVGPYEQYF.

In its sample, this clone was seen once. The CDR3 DNA is TGTGCCAGCAGACCCAGGGAGAACACTGAAGCTTTCTTT. Its protein product is CASRPRENTEAFF. The chain carries TRBV28 and TRBJ1-1; D is possibly TRBD1 (5 bases). The CDR3 sequence is 13 residues long. Germline CDR1 is MDHEN and CDR2 is SYDVKM. Trimming left V 6 bases short and J 1 base short, with 9 bases between.

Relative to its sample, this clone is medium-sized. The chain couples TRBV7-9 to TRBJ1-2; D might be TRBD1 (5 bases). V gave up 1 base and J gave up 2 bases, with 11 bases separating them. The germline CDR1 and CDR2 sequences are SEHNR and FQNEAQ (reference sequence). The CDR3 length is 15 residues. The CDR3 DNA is TGTGCCAGCAGCTTAGGAGTAGCAGGGAACTATGGCTACACCTTC. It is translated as CASSLGVAGNYGYTF.

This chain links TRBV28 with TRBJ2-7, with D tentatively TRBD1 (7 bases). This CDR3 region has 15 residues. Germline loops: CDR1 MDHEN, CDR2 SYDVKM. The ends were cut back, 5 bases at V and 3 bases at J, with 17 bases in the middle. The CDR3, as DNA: TGTGCCAGCAGTCTACCCCAGGGGGGATACTACGAGCAGTACTTC. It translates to CASSLPQGGYYEQYF.

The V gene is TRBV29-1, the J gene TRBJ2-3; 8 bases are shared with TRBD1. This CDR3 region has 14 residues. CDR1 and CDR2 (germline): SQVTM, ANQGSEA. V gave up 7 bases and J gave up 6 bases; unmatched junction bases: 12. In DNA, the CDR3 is TGCAGCGGGAATCCTACAGGGGGAGAGGATACGCAGTATTTT. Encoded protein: CSGNPTGGEDTQYF.

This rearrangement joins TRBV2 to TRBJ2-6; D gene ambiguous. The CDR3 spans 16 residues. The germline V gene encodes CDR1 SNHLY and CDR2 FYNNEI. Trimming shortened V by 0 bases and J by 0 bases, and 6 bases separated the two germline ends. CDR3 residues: CASSEAGFSGANVLTF. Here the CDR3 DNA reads TGTGCCAGCAGTGAAGCCGGTTTCTCTGGGGCCAACGTCCTGACTTTC.

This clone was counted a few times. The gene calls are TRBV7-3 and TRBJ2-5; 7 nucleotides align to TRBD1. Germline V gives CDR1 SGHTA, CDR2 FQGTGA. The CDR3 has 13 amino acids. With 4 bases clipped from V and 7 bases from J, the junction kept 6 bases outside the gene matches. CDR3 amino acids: CASSYTNRGTQYF. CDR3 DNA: TGTGCCAGCAGCTACACTAACAGGGGGACCCAGTACTTC.

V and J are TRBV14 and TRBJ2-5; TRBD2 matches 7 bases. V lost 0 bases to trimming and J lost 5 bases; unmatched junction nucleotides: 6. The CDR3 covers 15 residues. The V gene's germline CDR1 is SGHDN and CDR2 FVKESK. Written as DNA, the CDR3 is TGTGCCAGCAGCCAAGATTATAGCGGGCATGAGACCCAGTACTTC. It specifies CASSQDYSGHETQYF.

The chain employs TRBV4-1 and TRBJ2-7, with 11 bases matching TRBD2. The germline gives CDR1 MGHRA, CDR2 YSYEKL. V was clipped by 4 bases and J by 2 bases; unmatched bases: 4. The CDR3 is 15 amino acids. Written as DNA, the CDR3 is TGCGCCAGCAGCCGAGTAGCGGGAGGGACCTACGAGCAGTACTTC. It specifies CASSRVAGGTYEQYF.

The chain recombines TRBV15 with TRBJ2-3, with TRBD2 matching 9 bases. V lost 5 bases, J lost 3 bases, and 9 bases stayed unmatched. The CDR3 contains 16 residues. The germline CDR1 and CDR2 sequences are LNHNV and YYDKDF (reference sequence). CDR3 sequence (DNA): TGTGCCACCAGCCCGAGACCGGGACTAGCAACAGATACGCAGTATTTT. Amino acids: CATSPRPGLATDTQYF.

The CDR3 DNA sequence: TGTGCCAGTAGTTTATACCGGGACAACCCCACCCTCCACTTT. It specifies CASSLYRDNPTLHF. The chain joins TRBV19 to TRBJ1-6, with D tentatively TRBD1 (6 bases). V lost 5 bases and J lost 14, with 19 bases in between. The CDR3 consists of 14 residues. Germline CDR1 LNHDA, CDR2 SQIVND (reference sequence).

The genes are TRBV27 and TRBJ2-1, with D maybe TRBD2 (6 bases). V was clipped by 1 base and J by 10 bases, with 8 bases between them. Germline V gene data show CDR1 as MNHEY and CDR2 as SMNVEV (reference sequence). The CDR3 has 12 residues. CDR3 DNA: TGTGCCAGCAGTTTATTGGCGGGAGAGCAGTTCTTC. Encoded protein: CASSLLAGEQFF.

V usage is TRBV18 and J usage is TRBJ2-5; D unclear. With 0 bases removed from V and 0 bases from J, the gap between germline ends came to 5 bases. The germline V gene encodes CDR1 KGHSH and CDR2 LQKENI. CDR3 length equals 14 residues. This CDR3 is CASSPPNNQETQYF. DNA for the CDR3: TGTGCCAGCTCACCACCGAACAACCAAGAGACCCAGTACTTC.

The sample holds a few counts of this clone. The CDR3, as DNA: TGTGCCAGCAGTCAGGGGGCGGAGACCCAGTACTTC. Its protein is CASSQGAETQYF. The rearrangement links TRBV6-6 to TRBJ2-5, with 8 bases fitting TRBD1. With V trimmed by 5 bases and J by 5 bases, 1 base remained unmatched. From germline, CDR1 is MNHNY and CDR2 SVGAGI (reference sequence). The CDR3 has 12 residues.

The CDR3 nucleotides are TGTGCCAGTAGTTTCCTCCAGGGGGCTAGCTACGAGCAGTACTTC. This sequence encodes CASSFLQGASYEQYF. V gene TRBV19 combines with J gene TRBJ2-7, with 8 bases identical to TRBD1. The V and J ends lost 5 bases and 3 bases, in that order; junction bases with no gene match: 9. Germline V gene data show CDR1 as LNHDA and CDR2 as SQIVND (reference sequence). CDR3 size: 15 residues.

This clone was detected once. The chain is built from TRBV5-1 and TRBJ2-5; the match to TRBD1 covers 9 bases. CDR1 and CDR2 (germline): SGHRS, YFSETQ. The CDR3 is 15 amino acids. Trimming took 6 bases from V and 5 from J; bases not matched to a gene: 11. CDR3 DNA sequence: TGCGCCAGCACACAAGGGGCACAGGGGGCTGAGACCCAGTACTTC. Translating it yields CASTQGAQGAETQYF.

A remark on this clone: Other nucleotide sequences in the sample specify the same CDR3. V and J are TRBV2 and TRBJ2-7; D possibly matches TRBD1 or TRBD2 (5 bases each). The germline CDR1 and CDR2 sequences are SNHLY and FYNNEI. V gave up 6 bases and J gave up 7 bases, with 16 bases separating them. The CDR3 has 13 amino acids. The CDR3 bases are TGTGCCAGCAGCCGAAGCAGGGAGTATGAGCAGTACTTC. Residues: CASSRSREYEQYF.

The CDR3 sequence is CASSIGKTYEQYF. The CDR3, as DNA: TGTGCCAGTAGTATAGGCAAGACCTACGAGCAGTACTTC. The chain uses TRBV19 and TRBJ2-7; no reliable D call. CDR1 and CDR2 (germline): LNHDA, SQIVND (reference sequence). The length of the CDR3 is 13 residues. Trimming took off 1 base at V and 2 bases at J, with 6 bases between the two ends.

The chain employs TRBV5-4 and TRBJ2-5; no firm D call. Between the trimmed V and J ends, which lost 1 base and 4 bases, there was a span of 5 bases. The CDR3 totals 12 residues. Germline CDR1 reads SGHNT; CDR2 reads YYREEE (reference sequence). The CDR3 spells CASSLLGETQYF. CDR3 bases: TGTGCCAGCAGCTTGTTAGGAGAGACCCAGTACTTC. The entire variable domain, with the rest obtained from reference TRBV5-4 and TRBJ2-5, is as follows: ETGVTQSPTHLIKTRGQQVTLRCSSQSGHNTVSWYQQALGQGPQFIFQYYREEENGRGNFPPRFSGLQFPNYSSELNVNALELDDSALYLCASSLLGETQYFGPGTRLLVL.